Below, 9 T cell receptor beta chains from the same sample are listed, as sequenced in a study of blood T cell repertoires in COVID-19. Measured with immunoSEQ multiplex PCR; TCRdb has only the in-frame clones, and not every one. The sample has around 320,000 clones, nearly 90% seen once. The sample consisted of PBMCs or T cells enriched from blood (not recorded which). These TCRs come from a woman aged 45-65 years who had been exposed to COVID-19.

The J gene is TRBJ1-5, the V gene TRBV5-1; tentative D call: TRBD1 (5 bases). V was pared by 4 bases and J by 6 bases, with 11 bases between. The CDR3 length is 13 residues. CDR1 is SGHRS and CDR2 is YFSETQ in the germline V gene. The CDR3 nucleotides read TGCGCCAGCAGCCAGACAGTGGGTCAGCCCCAGCATTTT. Translation: CASSQTVGQPQHF.

This rearrangement joins TRBV27 to TRBJ2-7, with TRBD2 identical over 14 bases. Germline assignment: CDR1 MNHEY and CDR2 SMNVEV (reference sequence). This CDR3 is 14 amino acids long. J lost 11 bases, V lost 4 bases, and 7 bases had no gene match. The CDR3 is CASSSGTSGGREYF. CDR3 nucleotide sequence: TGTGCCAGCAGTTCCGGGACTAGCGGGGGAAGGGAGTACTTC.

This clone has just one count. The chain links TRBV10-3 to TRBJ2-7; D may be TRBD2 (5 bases). Germline V gene lookup returns CDR1 ENHRY and CDR2 SYGVKD. V was cut by 5 bases and J by 8 bases, with 16 bases left in between. The CDR3 runs 13 residues. The CDR3 is CAISHEERAQQYF. The CDR3 DNA reads TGTGCCATCAGTCATGAAGAGAGGGCACAGCAGTACTTC.

The V and J genes are TRBV28 and TRBJ2-1; tentatively, D is TRBD2 (7 bases). CDR3 length: 14 amino acids. Trimming pared 6 bases from V and 4 bases from J, leaving 13 bases between. CDR1 is MDHEN and CDR2 is SYDVKM in the germline V gene. The CDR3 protein is CASRPGGSYNEQFF. CDR3 in DNA: TGTGCCAGCAGACCGGGGGGCTCGTACAATGAGCAGTTCTTC.

The V gene is TRBV13, the J gene TRBJ2-2; 7 nucleotides agree with TRBD1. The CDR3 is 17 amino acids. Unmatched junction bases numbered 8, after V lost 4 bases and J lost 0 bases. Germline assignment: CDR1 PRHDT and CDR2 FYEKMQ (reference sequence). The CDR3 is CASSWGTASANTGELFF. CDR3 in DNA: TGTGCCAGCAGCTGGGGGACAGCTTCCGCGAACACCGGGGAGCTGTTTTTT.

This chain joins TRBV7-9 and TRBJ2-7; 8 bases are shared with TRBD1. Trimming took 0 bases from V and 1 from J; bases not matched to a gene: 8. The CDR3 sequence is 17 residues long. Germline CDR1 is SEHNR and CDR2 is FQNEAQ (reference sequence). The CDR3 sequence: CASSLARGTGSSYEQYF. The CDR3 DNA sequence: TGTGCCAGCAGCTTAGCCCGGGGGACAGGTTCATCCTACGAGCAGTACTTC.

The CDR3 DNA reads as TGTGCCAGCAGCCCGACAGGGACACTGAACACCGGGGAGCTGTTTTTT. Protein product: CASSPTGTLNTGELFF. The gene calls are TRBV27 and TRBJ2-2; 7 nucleotides agree with TRBD1. The CDR3 totals 16 residues. V trimming: 6 bases; J trimming: 1 base; junction bases outside the gene matches: 8. Germline CDR1 MNHEY, CDR2 SMNVEV (reference sequence).

This rearrangement joins TRBV7-9 to TRBJ2-1, with 12 bases aligning to TRBD2. This CDR3 has 17 amino acids. The junction had 7 bases not matched to a gene; V was cut back by 5 bases and J by 2 bases. CDR1 SEHNR and CDR2 FQNEAQ come from the germline V gene (reference sequence). CDR3 DNA: TGTGCCAGCAGCACCCGGACTAGCGGGGTTCCCTACAATGAGCAGTTCTTC. It codes for CASSTRTSGVPYNEQFF.

The chain links TRBV27 to TRBJ2-2, with a tentative D call TRBD2 (7 bases). This CDR3 is 15 amino acids long. The germline V gene has CDR1 MNHEY and CDR2 SMNVEV (reference sequence). With 5 bases removed from V and 7 bases from J, the gap between germline ends came to 17 bases. CDR3 in amino acids: CASSPRGAPNGELFF. The DNA for the CDR3 is TGTGCCAGCAGTCCCCGGGGGGCCCCCAACGGGGAGCTGTTTTTT.